The 27 T cell receptor beta chains reported below all come from one sample, sequenced in a study of control samples from healthy donors and cancer patients. The method was immunoSEQ multiplex PCR; TCRdb's version includes in-frame clones alone and lacks a portion of them. The data contain about 140,000 clones, approximately 94% of them seen just once; the ten biggest clones take up around 12%. The material sequenced was blood. These TCRs come from a man aged 35-49 years in good health.

The chain couples TRBV5-8 to TRBJ2-7; no definite D call. The CDR3 runs to 14 residues. With 0 bases removed from V and 5 bases from J, the gap between germline ends came to 12 bases. The germline CDR1 and CDR2 sequences are SGHTS and YDEGEE. The CDR3 reads CASSLARPRNEQYF. The CDR3 DNA sequence: TGTGCCAGCAGCTTGGCCCGTCCTCGGAACGAGCAGTACTTC.

The rearrangement uses TRBV3-1 (or the pseudogene TRBV3-2) and TRBJ2-7; D gene uncertain. The V gene's germline CDR1 is LGHDT and CDR2 YNNKEL (reference sequence). The CDR3 spans 14 residues. V lost 3 bases and J lost 1, with 10 bases in between. The CDR3 sequence is CASSQSPPSYEQYF. The CDR3 nucleotides read TGTGCCAGCAGCCAGAGTCCCCCGTCCTACGAGCAGTACTTC.

The sample holds one count of this clone. CDR3: CASSYPPWGSSLAKNIQYF. CDR3 bases: TGTGCCAGCAGTTACCCGCCTTGGGGCAGTTCACTAGCCAAAAACATTCAGTACTTC. J is TRBJ2-4 and V is TRBV6-2 or TRBV6-3, with D perhaps matching TRBD1 (5 bases). Germline CDR1 MNHEY, CDR2 SVGEGT. This CDR3 is built from 19 residues. V was cut by 2 bases and J by 0 bases, with 20 bases left in between.

The chain links TRBV27 to TRBJ2-6; TRBD1 matches 8 bases. Losses at the gene ends were 5 bases for V and 0 bases for J; bases not matched to a gene: 6. This CDR3 has 17 residues. CDR1 and CDR2 from the germline V gene are MNHEY and SMNVEV (reference sequence). The CDR3 nucleotides read TGTGCCAGCAGTCTCCGACAGGGGAGCTCTGGGGCCAACGTCCTGACTTTC. It yields the protein CASSLRQGSSGANVLTF.

Here the CDR3 DNA reads TGTGCCAGCAGTGGGACTAGCGGGAGAATGGGTTACAATGAGCAGTTCTTC. Protein product: CASSGTSGRMGYNEQFF. The chain combines TRBV28 with TRBJ2-1; 14 bases fit TRBD2. This CDR3 is 17 amino acids long. Germline V gene lookup returns CDR1 MDHEN and CDR2 SYDVKM. After removal of 5 bases from V and 4 bases from J, the junction contained 7 bases not matched to a gene.

The chain links TRBV16 to TRBJ2-5; D gene unclear. The CDR3 consists of 15 residues. Germline lookup yields CDR1 KGHSY and CDR2 FQNENV. V was shortened by 2 bases and J by 2 bases, with 12 bases between the two germline ends. The CDR3 DNA follows: TGTGCCAGCAGCCAAGTCGACTTGGTACAAGAGACCCAGTACTTC. It is translated as CASSQVDLVQETQYF.

The chain couples TRBV7-2 to TRBJ2-1; 7 bases map to TRBD2. Germline V gene data show CDR1 as SGHTA and CDR2 as FQGNSA. There are 15 residues in the CDR3. V trimming: 0 bases; J trimming: 2 bases; junction bases outside the gene matches: 1. The CDR3 here is CASSLAGGAYNEQFF. The CDR3 DNA reads TGTGCCAGCAGCTTAGCGGGGGGGGCCTACAATGAGCAGTTCTTC.

The CDR3: CSARGLYGYTF. In nucleotides, the CDR3 is TGCAGTGCTAGAGGACTCTATGGCTACACCTTC. The V and J genes are TRBV20-1 and TRBJ1-2; D is unclear. Deletions cut 1 base from V and 4 bases from J, with 4 bases between. The CDR3 has 11 amino acids. Germline values: CDR1 DFQATT, CDR2 SNEGSKA (reference sequence).

In its sample, this clone was seen once. The rearrangement uses TRBV5-5 and TRBJ2-7; 13 bases align to TRBD2. After removal of 6 bases from V and 3 bases from J, the junction contained 9 bases not matched to a gene. Germline CDR1 reads SGHKS; CDR2 reads YYEKEE (reference sequence). The CDR3 has 16 residues. The CDR3 region is CASNPTSGRIFYEQYF. For the CDR3, the DNA is TGTGCCAGCAACCCGACTAGCGGGAGGATATTCTACGAGCAGTACTTC.

DNA for the CDR3: TGTGCCAGCTCACCGATCAATACTGTTTCCTACGAGCAGTACTTC. This gives the protein CASSPINTVSYEQYF. The V and J genes are TRBV18 and TRBJ2-7; D uncertain. CDR3 length: 15 amino acids. Germline V CDR1 and CDR2: KGHSH, LQKENI. Trimming left V 3 bases short and J 1 base short, with 13 bases between.

This chain joins TRBV11-2 and TRBJ2-1, with D possibly TRBD2 on 6 matching bases. The CDR3 is 12 residues long. In germline, CDR1 is SGHAT, CDR2 FQNNGV. The V gene lost 5 bases and the J gene lost 9 bases, with 11 bases spanning the gap. The DNA for the CDR3 is TGTGCCAGCAGCCGGAGGGTGACTGAGCAGTTCTTC. Residues: CASSRRVTEQFF.

The chain is built from TRBV27 and TRBJ1-2; 8 nucleotides agree with TRBD1. With V trimmed by 5 bases and J by 4 bases, 3 bases remained unmatched. The CDR3 is 13 amino acids. Germline V gene lookup returns CDR1 MNHEY and CDR2 SMNVEV (reference sequence). CDR3 coding DNA: TGTGCCAGCAGTCCAGGGACAGGCTATGGCTACACCTTC. Residues: CASSPGTGYGYTF.

The CDR3, as DNA: TGTGCCAGCAGCTTTACCCACCAAGAGACCCAGTACTTC. Protein: CASSFTHQETQYF. The rearrangement links TRBV6-2 or TRBV6-3 to TRBJ2-5; unclear D gene. Trimming removed 6 bases from V and 0 bases from J, with 8 bases in between. From germline, CDR1 is MNHEY and CDR2 SVGEGT. CDR3 size: 13 residues.

The rearrangement uses TRBV12-3 or TRBV12-4 and TRBJ2-1; a weak D match, TRBD2 (6 bases). The CDR3 covers 12 residues. V was cut by 6 bases and J by 6 bases, with 9 bases left in between. CDR3 region: CASRVAVNEQFF. The DNA of the CDR3 is TGTGCCAGCAGGGTAGCGGTCAATGAGCAGTTCTTC.

The CDR3 region has the DNA TGTGCCATCAGTGACTCCGGGACAGGGGTCCATGAGCAGTTCTTC. Its translation: CAISDSGTGVHEQFF. This chain links TRBV10-3 with TRBJ2-1; 10 bases map to TRBD1. V was clipped by 3 bases and J by 8 bases; unmatched bases: 7. There are 15 residues in the CDR3. Germline CDR1 is ENHRY and CDR2 is SYGVKD.

The chain carries TRBV10-3 and TRBJ2-7; D gene ambiguous. This CDR3 region has 12 residues. Germline CDR1 reads ENHRY; CDR2 reads SYGVKD. The ends were cut back, 9 bases at V and 2 bases at J, with 11 bases in the middle. The CDR3 sequence is CAIASDTYEQYF. In DNA form, the CDR3 reads TGTGCCATAGCCAGTGACACCTACGAGCAGTACTTC.

This chain uses TRBV5-5 with TRBJ2-2; TRBD2 matches 11 bases. Per germline, CDR1 SGHKS and CDR2 YYEKEE (reference sequence). The V segment lost 4 bases and the J segment 7 bases; nucleotides outside the gene matches: 12. The CDR3 spans 17 residues. CDR3 DNA: TGTGCCAGCAGCCTGCACGTACTAGCGGGAGTCTTCGGGGAGCTGTTTTTT. The encoded protein is CASSLHVLAGVFGELFF.

The gene calls are TRBV5-6 and TRBJ1-1; D not resolved. V was clipped by 0 bases and J by 1 base, with 7 bases between them. CDR1 is SGHDT, CDR2 YYEEEE, per germline. This CDR3 spans 14 amino acids. The CDR3 loop is CASSLAITNTEAFF. In nucleotides, the CDR3 is TGTGCCAGCAGCTTGGCCATAACGAACACTGAAGCTTTCTTT. The full variable domain, its missing parts supplied by reference TRBV5-6 and TRBJ1-1, is DAGVTQSPTHLIKTRGQQVTLRCSPKSGHDTVSWYQQALGQGPQFIFQYYEEEERQRGNFPDRFSGHQFPNYSSELNVNALLLGDSALYLCASSLAITNTEAFFGQGTRLTVV.

The rearrangement links TRBV28 to TRBJ1-4; the match to TRBD1 covers 7 bases. CDR1 is MDHEN, CDR2 SYDVKM, per germline. V shed 3 bases and J 5 bases; nucleotides not matched to a gene: 9. The CDR3 has 16 amino acids. Here the CDR3 DNA reads TGTGCCAGCAGTTTGGATACAGGGGCGCCGAATGAAAAACTGTTTTTT. Encoded protein: CASSLDTGAPNEKLFF.

As to this clone: Other DNA sequences in the same sample also yield this CDR3. CDR3 sequence: CASSSGTGGYEQYF. The CDR3 DNA is TGTGCCAGCAGCTCCGGGACCGGGGGTTACGAGCAGTACTTC. V usage is TRBV11-2 and J usage is TRBJ2-7; tentatively, D is TRBD2 (6 bases). With 4 bases removed from V and 4 bases from J, the gap between germline ends came to 14 bases. This CDR3 is built from 14 residues. Per the germline V gene, CDR1 is SGHAT and CDR2 is FQNNGV.

The chain combines TRBV12-3 or TRBV12-4 with TRBJ2-1, with D unclear. CDR3 length equals 12 residues. The V gene lost 3 bases and the J gene lost 7 bases, with 7 bases spanning the gap. CDR3 DNA sequence: TGTGCCAGCAGTTTTTTAGGGAATGAGCAGTTCTTC. This translates into CASSFLGNEQFF.

The chain combines TRBV13 with TRBJ1-4; D might be TRBD1 (6 bases). Germline V gene data show CDR1 as PRHDT and CDR2 as FYEKMQ (reference sequence). The V end was cut by 5 bases, the J end by 4 bases, with 14 bases between. The CDR3 contains 15 residues. CDR3 sequence reads: CASSRRRGGNEKLFF. As DNA, the CDR3 is TGTGCCAGCAGCCGAAGGAGGGGGGGTAATGAAAAACTGTTTTTT. Combining the CDR3 with reference TRBV13 and TRBJ1-4 gives the whole variable domain AAGVIQSPRHLIKEKRETATLKCYPIPRHDTVYWYQQGPGQDPQFLISFYEKMQSDKGSIPDRFSAQQFSDYHSELNMSSLELGDSALYFCASSRRRGGNEKLFFGSGTQLSVL.

V usage is TRBV5-1 and J usage is TRBJ2-7, with D unclear. This CDR3 is built from 15 residues. Germline V gene data show CDR1 as SGHRS and CDR2 as YFSETQ. Trimming left V 4 bases short and J 0 bases short, with 14 bases between. CDR3 protein: CASSLTLTSSYEQYF. The CDR3 coding sequence is TGCGCCAGCAGCCTAACTCTTACAAGCTCCTACGAGCAGTACTTC.

The rearrangement uses TRBV15 and TRBJ2-5; 7 bases align to TRBD1. The CDR3 length is 15 residues. Per the germline V gene, CDR1 is LNHNV and CDR2 is YYDKDF (reference sequence). J was trimmed by 5 bases and V by 0 bases; bases with no gene match: 6. Here the CDR3 reads CATSREGQPGETQYF. DNA for the CDR3: TGTGCCACCAGCAGAGAGGGACAGCCAGGGGAGACCCAGTACTTC.

The rearrangement uses TRBV27 and TRBJ1-5; weak D call: TRBD1 (6 bases). The CDR3 loop spans 15 amino acids. The germline V gene has CDR1 MNHEY and CDR2 SMNVEV (reference sequence). V was clipped by 5 bases and J by 5 bases, with 16 bases between them. As DNA, the CDR3 is TGTGCCAGCAGTGAGTCCGGGGGCCCCCATCAGCCCCAGCATTTT. Translation: CASSESGGPHQPQHF.

V is TRBV7-3 and J is TRBJ1-6, with D unclear. V was trimmed by 1 base and J by 9 bases, leaving 13 bases between them. This CDR3 has 15 residues. Looked up from germline, CDR1 is SGHTA and CDR2 is FQGTGA. The CDR3 coding sequence is TGTGCCAGCAGCTTAAATTTCGATGAGAGTTCACCCCTCCACTTT. Translating gives CASSLNFDESSPLHF.

The chain joins TRBV2 to TRBJ2-7; 7 bases line up with TRBD1. Germline trimming cut 7 bases from V and 5 bases from J; bases unmatched to any gene: 5. The germline gives CDR1 SNHLY, CDR2 FYNNEI. The CDR3 extends over 12 amino acids. This chain's CDR3 is CASKGGFDEQYF. In DNA, the CDR3 is TGTGCCAGCAAAGGGGGCTTCGACGAGCAGTACTTC. Full variable domain (outside the CDR3, taken from reference TRBV2 and TRBJ2-7): EPEVTQTPSHQVTQMGQEVILRCVPISNHLYFYWYRQILGQKVEFLVSFYNNEISEKSEIFDDQFSVERPDGSNFTLKIRSTKLEDSAMYFCASKGGFDEQYFGPGTRLTVT.